This T cell receptor beta chain was captured in a study of technical replicates of blood from a handful of donors. The data were produced by immunoSEQ multiplex PCR, yet TCRdb's version contains in-frame clones alone and is incomplete. The sample carries tens of thousands of clones, roughly 86% recorded once. On this clone itself: The junction departs from germline at one end; a sequencing error may be responsible.

The CDR3 runs to 13 residues. The germline gives CDR1 SGHVS, CDR2 FQNEAQ. The source is a human donor in good health. Some clones in this sample may be carry-over from other donors' samples. What was sequenced was PBMCs. This rearrangement joins TRBV7-8 to TRBJ2-7; D possibly corresponds to TRBD2 (6 bases). For the CDR3, the DNA is TGTGCCAGCAGCTTAGCGAGTGACGGGGACTGCTCCTGG. It is translated as CASSLASDGDCSW.